One T cell receptor beta chain is described in this entry. Its matching antigen is unknown. After stimulus-free culture, autoproliferating CFSE-dim and non-proliferating CFSE-high T cells were sequenced separately. Replicate wells were pooled after around seven days of stimulus-free culture of approximately 50 million CFSE-labeled PBMCs. Without exogenous stimuli, around 0.54 uM CFSE-labeled PBMCs were cultured serum-free. The data were taken from a study of memory B cells and T cells in multiple sclerosis. The CDR3 length is 16 residues. Trimming cost V 8 bases and J 2 bases; bases outside gene matches: 13. The V gene's germline CDR1 is MNHEY and CDR2 SMNVEV (reference sequence). Generated by immunoSEQ multiplex PCR, the TCRdb table keeps only in-frame clones and is missing some. The data hold approximately 32,000 clones, with roughly 86% observed a single time.

Input material: PBMCs from blood kept in culture. The receptor comes from a human donor with multiple sclerosis. The chain carries TRBV27 and TRBJ2-3, with 7 bases lining up with TRBD2. The CDR3 DNA follows: TGTGCCAGCCATTTGAGGGCTAGCGGAACCACAGATACGCAGTATTTT. It codes for CASHLRASGTTDTQYF.